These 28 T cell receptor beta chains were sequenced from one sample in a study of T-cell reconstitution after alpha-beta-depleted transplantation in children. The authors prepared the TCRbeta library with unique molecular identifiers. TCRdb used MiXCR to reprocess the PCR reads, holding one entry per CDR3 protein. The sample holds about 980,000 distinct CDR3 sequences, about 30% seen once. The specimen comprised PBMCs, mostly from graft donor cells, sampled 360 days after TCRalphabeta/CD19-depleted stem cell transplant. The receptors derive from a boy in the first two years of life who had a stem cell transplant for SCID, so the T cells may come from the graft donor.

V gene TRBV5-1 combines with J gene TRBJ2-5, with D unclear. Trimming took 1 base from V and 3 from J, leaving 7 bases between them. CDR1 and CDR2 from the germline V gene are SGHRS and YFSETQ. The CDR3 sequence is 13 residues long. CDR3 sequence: CASSLMPKETQYF. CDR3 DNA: TGCGCCAGCAGCTTGATGCCCAAAGAGACCCAGTACTTC.

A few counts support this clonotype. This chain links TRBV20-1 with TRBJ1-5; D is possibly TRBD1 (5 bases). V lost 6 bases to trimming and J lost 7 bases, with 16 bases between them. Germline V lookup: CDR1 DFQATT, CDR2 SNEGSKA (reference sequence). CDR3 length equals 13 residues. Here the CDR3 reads CSATRGRGQPQHF. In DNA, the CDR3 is TGCAGTGCGACCCGCGGGAGGGGACAGCCCCAGCATTTT.

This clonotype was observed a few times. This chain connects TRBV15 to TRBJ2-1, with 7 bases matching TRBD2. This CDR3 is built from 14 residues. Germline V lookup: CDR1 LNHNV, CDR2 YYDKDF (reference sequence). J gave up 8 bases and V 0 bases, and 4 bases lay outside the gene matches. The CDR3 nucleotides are TGTGCCACCAGCAGAGAGGCGGGGGAGCATGAGCAGTTCTTC. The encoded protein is CATSREAGEHEQFF.

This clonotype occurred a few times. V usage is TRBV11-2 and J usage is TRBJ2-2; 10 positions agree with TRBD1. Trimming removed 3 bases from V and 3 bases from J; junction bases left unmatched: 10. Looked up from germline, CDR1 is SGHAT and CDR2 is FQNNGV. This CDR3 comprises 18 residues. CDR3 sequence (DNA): TGTGCCAGCAGCTTTGGGGGAGACAGGGGGCCGCACACCGGGGAGCTGTTTTTT. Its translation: CASSFGGDRGPHTGELFF.

CDR3 nucleotide sequence: TGCGCCAGCAGCTTGGCGGGGTCCGAGAACACTGAAGCTTTCTTT. The encoded protein is CASSLAGSENTEAFF. The chain uses TRBV5-1 and TRBJ1-1, with unresolved D. V dropped 0 bases and J dropped 1 base, with 10 bases sitting between them. The CDR3 extends over 15 amino acids. The germline gives CDR1 SGHRS, CDR2 YFSETQ.

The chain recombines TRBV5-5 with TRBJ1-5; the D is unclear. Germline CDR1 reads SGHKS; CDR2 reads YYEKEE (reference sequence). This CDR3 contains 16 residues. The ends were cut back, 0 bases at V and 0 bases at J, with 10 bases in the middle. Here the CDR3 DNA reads TGTGCCAGCAGCTTGGAGGGTTTTCATAGCAATCAGCCCCAGCATTTT. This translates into CASSLEGFHSNQPQHF.

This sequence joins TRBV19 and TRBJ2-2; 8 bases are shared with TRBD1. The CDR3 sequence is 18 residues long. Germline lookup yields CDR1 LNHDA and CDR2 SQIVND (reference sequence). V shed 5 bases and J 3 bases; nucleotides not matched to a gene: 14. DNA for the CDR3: TGTGCCAGTAGTTCCCGACGACTAGGGACAGGTTACACCGGGGAGCTGTTTTTT. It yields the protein CASSSRRLGTGYTGELFF. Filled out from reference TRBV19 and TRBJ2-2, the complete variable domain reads DGGITQSPKYLFRKEGQNVTLSCEQNLNHDAMYWYRQDPGQGLRLIYYSQIVNDFQKGDIAEGYSVSREKKESFPLTVTSAQKNPTAFYLCASSSRRLGTGYTGELFFGEGSRLTVL.

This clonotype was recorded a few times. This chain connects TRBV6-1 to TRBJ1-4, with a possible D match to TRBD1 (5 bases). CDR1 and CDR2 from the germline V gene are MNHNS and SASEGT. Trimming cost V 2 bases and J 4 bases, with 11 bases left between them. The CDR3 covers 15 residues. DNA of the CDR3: TGTGCCAGCAGTGAACCCGGCAGGGTTAATGAAAAACTGTTTTTT. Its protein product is CASSEPGRVNEKLFF.

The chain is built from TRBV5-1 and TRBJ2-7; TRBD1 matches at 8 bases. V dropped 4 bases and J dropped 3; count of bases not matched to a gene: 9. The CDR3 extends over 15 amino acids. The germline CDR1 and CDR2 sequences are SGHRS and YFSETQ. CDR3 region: CASSAAGTGYYEQYF. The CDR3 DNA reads TGCGCCAGCAGCGCCGCCGGGACAGGATACTACGAGCAGTACTTC.

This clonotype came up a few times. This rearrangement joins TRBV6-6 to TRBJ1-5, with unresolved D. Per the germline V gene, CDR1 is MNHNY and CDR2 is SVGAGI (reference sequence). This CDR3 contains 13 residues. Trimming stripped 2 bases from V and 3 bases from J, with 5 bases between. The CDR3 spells CASSYEINQPQHF. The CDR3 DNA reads TGTGCCAGCAGTTACGAAATCAATCAGCCCCAGCATTTT.

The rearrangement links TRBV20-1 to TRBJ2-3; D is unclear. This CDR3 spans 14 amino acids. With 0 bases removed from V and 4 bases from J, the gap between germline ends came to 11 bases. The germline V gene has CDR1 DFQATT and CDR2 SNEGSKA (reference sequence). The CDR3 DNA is TGCAGTGCTAGAGACAGCTCCGGTTCAGATACGCAGTATTTT. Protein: CSARDSSGSDTQYF.

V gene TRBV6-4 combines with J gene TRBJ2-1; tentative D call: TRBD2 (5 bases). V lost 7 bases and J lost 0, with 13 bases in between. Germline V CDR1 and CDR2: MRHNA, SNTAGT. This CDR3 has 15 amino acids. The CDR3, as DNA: TGTGCCAGCACCAGAGGGCGTATCTCCTACAATGAGCAGTTCTTC. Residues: CASTRGRISYNEQFF.

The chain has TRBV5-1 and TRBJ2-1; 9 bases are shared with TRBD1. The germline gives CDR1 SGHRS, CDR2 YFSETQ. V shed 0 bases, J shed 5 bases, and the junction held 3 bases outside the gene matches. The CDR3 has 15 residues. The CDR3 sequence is CASSLEGQGNNEQFF. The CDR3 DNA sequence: TGCGCCAGCAGCTTGGAGGGACAGGGTAACAATGAGCAGTTCTTC.

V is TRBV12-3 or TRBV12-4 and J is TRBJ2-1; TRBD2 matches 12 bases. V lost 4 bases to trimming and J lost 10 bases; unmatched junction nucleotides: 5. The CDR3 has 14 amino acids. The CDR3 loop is CASSSLAGGKEQFF. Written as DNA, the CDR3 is TGTGCCAGCAGTTCCCTAGCGGGGGGGAAAGAGCAGTTCTTC.

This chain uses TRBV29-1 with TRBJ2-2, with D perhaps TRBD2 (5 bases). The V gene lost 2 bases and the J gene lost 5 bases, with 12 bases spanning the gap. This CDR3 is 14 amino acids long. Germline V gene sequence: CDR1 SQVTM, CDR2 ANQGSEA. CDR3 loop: CSVELDRRTGELFF. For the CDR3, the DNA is TGCAGCGTTGAATTGGACCGGAGGACCGGGGAGCTGTTTTTT.

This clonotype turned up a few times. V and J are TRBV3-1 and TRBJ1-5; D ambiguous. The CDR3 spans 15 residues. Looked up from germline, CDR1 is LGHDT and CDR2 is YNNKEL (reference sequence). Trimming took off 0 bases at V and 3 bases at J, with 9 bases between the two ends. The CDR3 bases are TGTGCCAGCAGCCAAGATGCGAGGGACAATCAGCCCCAGCATTTT. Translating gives CASSQDARDNQPQHF.

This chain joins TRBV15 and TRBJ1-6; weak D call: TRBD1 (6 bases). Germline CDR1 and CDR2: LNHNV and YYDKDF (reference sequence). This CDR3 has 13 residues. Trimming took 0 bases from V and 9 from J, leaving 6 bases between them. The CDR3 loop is CATSRDRGSPLHF. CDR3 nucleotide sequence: TGTGCCACCAGCAGAGACAGGGGTTCACCCCTCCACTTT.

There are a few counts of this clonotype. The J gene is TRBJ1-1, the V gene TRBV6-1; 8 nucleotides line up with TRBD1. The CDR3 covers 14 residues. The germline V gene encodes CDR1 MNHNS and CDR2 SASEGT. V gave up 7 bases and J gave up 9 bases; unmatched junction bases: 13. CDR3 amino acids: CASTNTGGGYQAFF. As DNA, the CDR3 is TGTGCCAGCACCAATACAGGGGGGGGATATCAAGCTTTCTTT.

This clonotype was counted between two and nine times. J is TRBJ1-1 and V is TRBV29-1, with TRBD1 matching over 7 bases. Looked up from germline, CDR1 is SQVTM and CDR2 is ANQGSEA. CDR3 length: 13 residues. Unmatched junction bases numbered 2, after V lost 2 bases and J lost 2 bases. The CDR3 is CSVEQGGNTEAFF. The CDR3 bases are TGCAGCGTTGAACAGGGGGGTAACACTGAAGCTTTCTTT. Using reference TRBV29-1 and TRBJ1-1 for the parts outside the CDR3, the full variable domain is SAVISQKPSRDICQRGTSLTIQCQVDSQVTMMFWYRQQPGQSLTLIATANQGSEATYESGFVIDKFPISRPNLTFSTLTVSNMSPEDSSIYLCSVEQGGNTEAFFGQGTRLTVV.

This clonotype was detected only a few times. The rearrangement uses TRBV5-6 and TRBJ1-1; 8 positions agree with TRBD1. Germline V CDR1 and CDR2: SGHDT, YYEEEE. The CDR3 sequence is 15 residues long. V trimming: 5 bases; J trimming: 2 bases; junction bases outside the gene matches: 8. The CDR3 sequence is CASRVWTGTNTEAFF. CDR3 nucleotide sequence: TGTGCCAGCAGGGTGTGGACAGGGACCAACACTGAAGCTTTCTTT.

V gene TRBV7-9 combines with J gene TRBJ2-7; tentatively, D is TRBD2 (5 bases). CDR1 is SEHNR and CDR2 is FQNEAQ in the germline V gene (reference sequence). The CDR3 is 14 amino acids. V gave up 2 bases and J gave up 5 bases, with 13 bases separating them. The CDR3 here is CASSLFGNAHEQYF. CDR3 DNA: TGTGCCAGCAGCTTATTCGGGAACGCACACGAGCAGTACTTC. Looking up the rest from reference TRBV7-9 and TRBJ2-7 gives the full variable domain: DTGVSQNPRHKITKRGQNVTFRCDPISEHNRLYWYRQTLGQGPEFLTYFQNEAQLEKSRLLSDRFSAERPKGSFSTLEIQRTEQGDSAMYLCASSLFGNAHEQYFGPGTRLTVT.

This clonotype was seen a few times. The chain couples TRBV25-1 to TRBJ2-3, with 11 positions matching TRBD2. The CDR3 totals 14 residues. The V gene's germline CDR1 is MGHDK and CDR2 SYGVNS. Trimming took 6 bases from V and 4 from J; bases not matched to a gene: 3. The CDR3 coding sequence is TGTGCCAGCAGAACTAGCGGGGGACCAGATACGCAGTATTTT. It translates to CASRTSGGPDTQYF.

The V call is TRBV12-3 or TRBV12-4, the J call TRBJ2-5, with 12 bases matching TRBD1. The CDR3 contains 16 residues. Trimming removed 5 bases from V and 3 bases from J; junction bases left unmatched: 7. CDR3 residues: CASSPRGQGAEETQYF. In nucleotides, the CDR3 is TGTGCCAGCAGTCCTCGGGGACAGGGGGCAGAAGAGACCCAGTACTTC.

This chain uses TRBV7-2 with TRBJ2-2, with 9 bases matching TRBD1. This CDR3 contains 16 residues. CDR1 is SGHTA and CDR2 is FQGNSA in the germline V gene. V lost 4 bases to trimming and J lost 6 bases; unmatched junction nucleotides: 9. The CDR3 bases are TGTGCCAGCAGCTCAACCGGGACAGGGTACGCCGGGGAGCTGTTTTTT. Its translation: CASSSTGTGYAGELFF.

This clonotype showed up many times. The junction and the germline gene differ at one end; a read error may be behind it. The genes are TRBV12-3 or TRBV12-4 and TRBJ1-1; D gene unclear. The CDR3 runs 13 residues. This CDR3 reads CASSFSGGTEAFF. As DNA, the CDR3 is TGCGCCAGCAGCTTTTCAGGAGGGACTGAAGCTTTCTTT.

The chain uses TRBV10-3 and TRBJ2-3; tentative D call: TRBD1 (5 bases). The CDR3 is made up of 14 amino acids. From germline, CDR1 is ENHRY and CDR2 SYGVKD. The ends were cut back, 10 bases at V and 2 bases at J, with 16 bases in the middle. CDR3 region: CATSRVGNTDTQYF. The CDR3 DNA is TGTGCCACCTCCAGGGTGGGTAACACAGATACGCAGTATTTT.

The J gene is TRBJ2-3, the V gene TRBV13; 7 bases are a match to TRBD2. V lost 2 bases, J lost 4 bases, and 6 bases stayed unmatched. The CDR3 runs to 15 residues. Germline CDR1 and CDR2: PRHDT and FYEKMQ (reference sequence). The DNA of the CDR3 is TGTGCCAGCAGCTTATTTGAGGGGAGGGCAGATACGCAGTATTTT. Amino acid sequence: CASSLFEGRADTQYF.

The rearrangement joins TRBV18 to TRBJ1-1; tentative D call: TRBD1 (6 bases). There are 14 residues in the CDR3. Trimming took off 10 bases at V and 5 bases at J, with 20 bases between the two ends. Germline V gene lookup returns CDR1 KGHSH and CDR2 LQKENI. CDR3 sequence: CATFLGGDLTEAFF. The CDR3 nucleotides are TGTGCCACCTTTCTAGGGGGGGACCTGACTGAAGCTTTCTTT.